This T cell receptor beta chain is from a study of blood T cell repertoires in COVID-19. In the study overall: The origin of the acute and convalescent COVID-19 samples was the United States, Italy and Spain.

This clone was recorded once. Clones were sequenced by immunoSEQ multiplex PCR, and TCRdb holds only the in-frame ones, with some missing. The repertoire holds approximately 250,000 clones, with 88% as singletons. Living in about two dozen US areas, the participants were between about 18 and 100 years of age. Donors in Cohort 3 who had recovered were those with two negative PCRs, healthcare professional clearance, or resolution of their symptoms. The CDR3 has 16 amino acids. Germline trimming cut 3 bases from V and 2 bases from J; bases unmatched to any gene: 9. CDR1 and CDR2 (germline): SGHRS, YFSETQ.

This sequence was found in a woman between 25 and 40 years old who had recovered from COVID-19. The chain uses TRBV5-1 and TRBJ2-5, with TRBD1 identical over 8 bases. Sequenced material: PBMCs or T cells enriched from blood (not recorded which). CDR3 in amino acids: CASSSQGATAQETQYF. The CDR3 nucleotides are TGCGCCAGCAGCTCCCAGGGGGCGACCGCGCAAGAGACCCAGTACTTC.